This T cell receptor (beta chain) was sequenced in a study of patients and donors after allogeneic stem cell transplantation. This CDR3 has 13 residues. In germline, CDR1 is SEHNR, CDR2 FQNEAQ (reference sequence). V lost 9 bases to trimming and J lost 7 bases; unmatched junction nucleotides: 9. Each CDR3 protein gets one entry after TCRdb re-called the RT-PCR reads with MiXCR. This table holds more than 150,000 distinct CDR3 sequences, 41% found once. The chain uses TRBV7-9 and TRBJ2-1; 7 nucleotides agree with TRBD2. The source material was blood, either unsorted or a sorted T cell fraction (not recorded which). The origin of this receptor is a human donor who was either an allogeneic HSCT recipient or a stem cell or donor lymphocyte infusion donor (not recorded which). It is not recorded whose cells these are; they may come from a transplant donor. The CDR3 protein is CASLWTSRNEQFF. CDR3 DNA sequence: TGTGCCAGTTTGTGGACTAGTCGTAATGAGCAGTTCTTC.